Listed below are T cell receptor beta chains from one sample, sequenced in a study of blood T cell repertoires in COVID-19. TCRdb's table, derived via immunoSEQ multiplex PCR, lists solely in-frame clones and lacks some. The repertoire consists of 300,000 to 350,000 clones, with around 89% occurring once and the leading ten covering 1.5% to 2%. The sample consisted of peripheral blood. These TCRs come from a woman in her thirties with COVID-19, enrolled during active disease. Each CDR3 is given with its conserved first and last residue. Each record gives: D gene, V gene, clone size, J gene, CDR3 DNA, CDR3 protein. D genes are given only for firm matches. Clone size, where shown, is once, few, many, or a class for clones that have expanded.

d_gene: .; v_gene: TRBV15; abundance: .; j_gene: TRBJ2-5; CDR3nt: TGTGCCACCAGCAGTGCGGTCCAAGCAACCCAGTACTTC; CDR3aa: CATSSAVQATQYF
d_gene: .; v_gene: TRBV5-8; abundance: .; j_gene: TRBJ1-2; CDR3nt: TGTGCCAGCAGATCAACAGCTCCGGGCTACACCTTC; CDR3aa: CASRSTAPGYTF
d_gene: TRBD2; v_gene: TRBV10-3; abundance: .; j_gene: TRBJ2-3; CDR3nt: TGTGCCATCAGTGAGGCGGGGGAGGGTACAGATACGCAGTATTTT; CDR3aa: CAISEAGEGTDTQYF
d_gene: .; v_gene: TRBV15; abundance: .; j_gene: TRBJ1-5; CDR3nt: TGTGCCACCAGCAGACGTCAGGGAATGGATCAGCCCCAGCATTTT; CDR3aa: CATSRRQGMDQPQHF
d_gene: TRBD2; v_gene: TRBV4-1; abundance: .; j_gene: TRBJ2-3; CDR3nt: TGCGCCAGCAGCCAAGATCATGGGCTAGCGGGGGGCACAGATACGCAGTATTTT; CDR3aa: CASSQDHGLAGGTDTQYF
d_gene: .; v_gene: TRBV2; abundance: .; j_gene: TRBJ1-5; CDR3nt: TGTGCCAGCAGCCCGGGGGAGTTAGGGCAGCCCCAGCATTTT; CDR3aa: CASSPGELGQPQHF
d_gene: .; v_gene: TRBV7-2; abundance: .; j_gene: TRBJ1-2; CDR3nt: TGTGCCAGCAGTATTACGGGAGCCTATGGCTACACCTTC; CDR3aa: CASSITGAYGYTF
d_gene: .; v_gene: TRBV12-3/TRBV12-4; abundance: .; j_gene: TRBJ2-7; CDR3nt: TGTGCCAGCAGGCGCACCTACGAGCAGTACTTC; CDR3aa: CASRRTYEQYF
d_gene: TRBD1; v_gene: TRBV19; abundance: once; j_gene: TRBJ2-2; CDR3nt: TGTGCCAGTAGGCCCGGGACAGGGCTAACCTACGGGGAGCTGTTTTTT; CDR3aa: CASRPGTGLTYGELFF
d_gene: .; v_gene: TRBV2; abundance: once; j_gene: TRBJ1-1; CDR3nt: TGTGCCAGCGGTTCAATAGCGGTGTCGAACACTGAAGCTTTCTTT; CDR3aa: CASGSIAVSNTEAFF
d_gene: TRBD1; v_gene: TRBV19; abundance: once; j_gene: TRBJ1-2; CDR3nt: TGTGCCAGTAGTGTCCGGGACAGGTATGGCTACACCTTC; CDR3aa: CASSVRDRYGYTF
d_gene: TRBD1; v_gene: TRBV5-5; abundance: .; j_gene: TRBJ1-5; CDR3nt: TGTGCCAGCAGCCCGAGGTTTCAGGGGGCGCATCGCAATCAGCCCCAGCATTTT; CDR3aa: CASSPRFQGAHRNQPQHF
d_gene: .; v_gene: TRBV19; abundance: once; j_gene: TRBJ1-4; CDR3nt: TGTGCCAGTAGTATTTCCGCAACTAATGAAAAACTGTTTTTT; CDR3aa: CASSISATNEKLFF
d_gene: .; v_gene: TRBV2; abundance: .; j_gene: TRBJ1-1; CDR3nt: TGTGCCAGCAGTCCACGGGGAACTGAAGCTTTCTTT; CDR3aa: CASSPRGTEAFF
d_gene: TRBD1; v_gene: TRBV11-2; abundance: .; j_gene: TRBJ2-3; CDR3nt: TGTGCCAGCAGCTTCGGACAGGGGGCGCCCCCTGCATTAGATACGCAGTATTTT; CDR3aa: CASSFGQGAPPALDTQYF
d_gene: TRBD1; v_gene: TRBV5-1; abundance: .; j_gene: TRBJ1-4; CDR3nt: TGCGCCAGCAGCTCTCCCGGACAGGGACGAAAACTGTTTTTT; CDR3aa: CASSSPGQGRKLFF
d_gene: TRBD1; v_gene: TRBV7-2; abundance: .; j_gene: TRBJ1-2; CDR3nt: TGTGCCAGCAGCTTAACGGGACAGGGTGACTCGGGTGGCTACACCTTC; CDR3aa: CASSLTGQGDSGGYTF
d_gene: .; v_gene: TRBV6-1; abundance: .; j_gene: TRBJ1-1; CDR3nt: TGTGCCAGCAGTGGCCCCCCGGGGGGAGTCGGGAACACTGAAGCTTTCTTT; CDR3aa: CASSGPPGGVGNTEAFF
d_gene: .; v_gene: TRBV11-3; abundance: .; j_gene: TRBJ1-6; CDR3nt: TGTGCCAGCAGCTTAACACAGTATAATTCACCCCTCCACTTT; CDR3aa: CASSLTQYNSPLHF
d_gene: TRBD1; v_gene: TRBV14; abundance: .; j_gene: TRBJ1-4; CDR3nt: TGTGCCAGCAGCCCGCCCGACAGGGGAGAAAAACTGTTTTTT; CDR3aa: CASSPPDRGEKLFF
d_gene: TRBD1; v_gene: TRBV28; abundance: few; j_gene: TRBJ1-2; CDR3nt: TGTGCCAGCACAGGGGGCCCCTCTAACTATGGCTACACCTTC; CDR3aa: CASTGGPSNYGYTF
d_gene: TRBD1; v_gene: TRBV4-3; abundance: .; j_gene: TRBJ1-3; CDR3nt: TGCGCCAGCAGCCAAGAACAGGGGAACCCAGGTGGAAACACCATATATTTT; CDR3aa: CASSQEQGNPGGNTIYF
d_gene: .; v_gene: TRBV11-2; abundance: .; j_gene: TRBJ2-3; CDR3nt: TGTGCCAGCAGCTTAGAGGACAGTAGCACAGATACGCAGTATTTT; CDR3aa: CASSLEDSSTDTQYF
d_gene: .; v_gene: TRBV3-1/TRBV3-2; abundance: .; j_gene: TRBJ1-1; CDR3nt: TGTGCCAGCAGCCAAGATCGTTCGCGTGGAGGGAACACTGAAGCTTTCTTT; CDR3aa: CASSQDRSRGGNTEAFF
d_gene: .; v_gene: TRBV18; abundance: few; j_gene: TRBJ1-1; CDR3nt: TGTGCCAGCTCACCAATAGGAGGTACTGAAGCTTTCTTT; CDR3aa: CASSPIGGTEAFF
d_gene: TRBD1; v_gene: TRBV29-1; abundance: .; j_gene: TRBJ1-1; CDR3nt: TGCAGCGTTGACCGGACAGGGGGCGTTGCGACTGAAGCTTTCTTT; CDR3aa: CSVDRTGGVATEAFF
d_gene: TRBD2; v_gene: TRBV5-4; abundance: .; j_gene: TRBJ2-1; CDR3nt: TGTGCCAGCAGCCTGGGTGTGGGACTAGGATGGGATGAGCAGTTCTTC; CDR3aa: CASSLGVGLGWDEQFF
d_gene: .; v_gene: TRBV7-2; abundance: .; j_gene: TRBJ1-3; CDR3nt: TGTGCCAGCAGACCAAGGACGCCGGGGGACACCATATATTTT; CDR3aa: CASRPRTPGDTIYF
d_gene: TRBD2; v_gene: TRBV2; abundance: .; j_gene: TRBJ2-3; CDR3nt: TGTGCCAGCAGACTAGCGGGGGCGCTCACAGATACGCAGTATTTT; CDR3aa: CASRLAGALTDTQYF
d_gene: .; v_gene: TRBV9; abundance: .; j_gene: TRBJ1-1; CDR3nt: TGTGCCAGCAGCTCTCAGGGGAACACTGAAGCTTTCTTT; CDR3aa: CASSSQGNTEAFF
d_gene: .; v_gene: TRBV6-2/TRBV6-3; abundance: .; j_gene: TRBJ1-2; CDR3nt: TGTGCCAGCAGTTCTCGCGGGACGGCCGACTATGGCTACACCTTC; CDR3aa: CASSSRGTADYGYTF
d_gene: .; v_gene: TRBV6-6; abundance: .; j_gene: TRBJ1-1; CDR3nt: TGTGCCAGCACCCACGGGACAAGGGTGAACACTGAAGCTTTCTTT; CDR3aa: CASTHGTRVNTEAFF
d_gene: .; v_gene: TRBV28; abundance: .; j_gene: TRBJ1-5; CDR3nt: TGTGCCAGCAGCCATACAGGGAGAGTGCAGCCCCAGCATTTT; CDR3aa: CASSHTGRVQPQHF
d_gene: TRBD2; v_gene: TRBV27; abundance: .; j_gene: TRBJ2-3; CDR3nt: TGTGCCAGCAGTCAAGGACTAGCGGGTGCTAGCACAGATACGCAGTATTTT; CDR3aa: CASSQGLAGASTDTQYF
d_gene: .; v_gene: TRBV6-5; abundance: .; j_gene: TRBJ2-1; CDR3nt: TGTGCCAGCAGCCTAAACGGTTATGAGCAGTTCTTC; CDR3aa: CASSLNGYEQFF
d_gene: .; v_gene: TRBV28; abundance: .; j_gene: TRBJ1-5; CDR3nt: TGTGCCAGCAGTTTAACCTATAGCAATCAGCCCCAGCATTTT; CDR3aa: CASSLTYSNQPQHF
d_gene: .; v_gene: TRBV9; abundance: .; j_gene: TRBJ1-1; CDR3nt: TGTGCCAGCAGCGTAGGCCGGGACCGGGAGACGAACACTGAAGCTTTCTTT; CDR3aa: CASSVGRDRETNTEAFF
d_gene: .; v_gene: TRBV27; abundance: .; j_gene: TRBJ1-2; CDR3nt: TGTGCCAGCAGTCCCCTCCGAGAGGAGAACTATGGCTACACCTTC; CDR3aa: CASSPLREENYGYTF
d_gene: TRBD2; v_gene: TRBV9; abundance: .; j_gene: TRBJ2-2; CDR3nt: TGTGCCAGCAGCCTGGGACTAGCGGGGGGGCCGAACACCGGGGAGCTGTTTTTT; CDR3aa: CASSLGLAGGPNTGELFF
d_gene: .; v_gene: TRBV15; abundance: .; j_gene: TRBJ1-6; CDR3nt: TGTGCCACCAGCAGAGTTGGAGGGGTGAATAATTCACCCCTCCACTTT; CDR3aa: CATSRVGGVNNSPLHF
d_gene: TRBD2; v_gene: TRBV29-1; abundance: .; j_gene: TRBJ2-3; CDR3nt: TGCAGCGTTGCGGCGGGGGGGAACACAGATACGCAGTATTTT; CDR3aa: CSVAAGGNTDTQYF
d_gene: .; v_gene: TRBV7-2; abundance: .; j_gene: TRBJ2-6; CDR3nt: TGTGCCAGCAGCTCCCGGTCCTCTGGGGCCAACGTCCTGACTTTC; CDR3aa: CASSSRSSGANVLTF
d_gene: .; v_gene: TRBV4-2; abundance: .; j_gene: TRBJ2-7; CDR3nt: TGTGCCAGCAGCCAAGACAGGTCCTTCGTCTACGAGCAGTACTTC; CDR3aa: CASSQDRSFVYEQYF
d_gene: .; v_gene: TRBV4-3; abundance: .; j_gene: TRBJ2-1; CDR3nt: TGCGCCAGCAGCCAACGACAATCCCATGAGCAGTTCTTC; CDR3aa: CASSQRQSHEQFF
d_gene: .; v_gene: TRBV14; abundance: .; j_gene: TRBJ1-1; CDR3nt: TGTGCCAGCAGCTCGAGGCGGGGGAACACTGAAGCTTTCTTT; CDR3aa: CASSSRRGNTEAFF
d_gene: TRBD1; v_gene: TRBV6-6; abundance: once; j_gene: TRBJ2-3; CDR3nt: TGTGCCAGCAGTCGGGACAGGTCCACAGATACGCAGTATTTT; CDR3aa: CASSRDRSTDTQYF
d_gene: .; v_gene: TRBV20-1; abundance: .; j_gene: TRBJ2-5; CDR3nt: TGCAGTGCTCACCTACAAGAGACCCAGTACTTC; CDR3aa: CSAHLQETQYF
d_gene: TRBD1; v_gene: TRBV6-6; abundance: .; j_gene: TRBJ2-3; CDR3nt: TGTGCCAGCAGCAGGGGGACAGGGAGGACAGATACGCAGTATTTT; CDR3aa: CASSRGTGRTDTQYF
d_gene: .; v_gene: TRBV10-3; abundance: .; j_gene: TRBJ1-2; CDR3nt: TGTGCCATCAGTGAGATGAATAGGGAGGACCATGGCTACACCTTC; CDR3aa: CAISEMNREDHGYTF
d_gene: .; v_gene: TRBV19; abundance: .; j_gene: TRBJ1-5; CDR3nt: TGTGCCAGTAGCGTGGGGGCTCAGCCCCAGCATTTT; CDR3aa: CASSVGAQPQHF
d_gene: TRBD1; v_gene: TRBV19; abundance: .; j_gene: TRBJ1-6; CDR3nt: TGTGCCAGTACCCATCTAGCCCGGCAGGGGGTTGGTTCACCCCTCCACTTT; CDR3aa: CASTHLARQGVGSPLHF
d_gene: .; v_gene: TRBV7-9; abundance: .; j_gene: TRBJ1-4; CDR3nt: TGTGCCAGCAACCTCAGGGTAGGGGAAAAACTGTTTTTT; CDR3aa: CASNLRVGEKLFF
d_gene: .; v_gene: TRBV4-1; abundance: .; j_gene: TRBJ2-3; CDR3nt: TGCGCCAGCGGTTGGGCAATCAGCACAGATACGCAGTATTTT; CDR3aa: CASGWAISTDTQYF
d_gene: TRBD1; v_gene: TRBV2; abundance: .; j_gene: TRBJ1-4; CDR3nt: TGTGCCAGCACCTCGGGACAGGCAAATGAAAAACTGTTTTTT; CDR3aa: CASTSGQANEKLFF
d_gene: .; v_gene: TRBV20-1; abundance: .; j_gene: TRBJ2-2; CDR3nt: TGCAGTGCGCTAAACTCCGGGGAGCTGTTTTTT; CDR3aa: CSALNSGELFF
d_gene: .; v_gene: TRBV4-3; abundance: .; j_gene: TRBJ2-1; CDR3nt: TGCGCCAGCAGCCAAAAATCAGGAGGCAATGAGCAGTTCTTC; CDR3aa: CASSQKSGGNEQFF